Sequencing of this T cell receptor beta chain was carried out in a study of CD8 T cells in ankylosing spondylitis. This clonotype was detected only a few times. MiXCR, applied by TCRdb to the 5' RACE reads, yields one record per CDR3 protein. The sample consists of roughly 170,000 distinct CDR3 sequences, roughly 10% of them appearing once. The CDR3 sequence is 13 residues long. The V end lost 6 bases, the J end lost 7 bases, and 15 bases lay between the germline ends. The TCR sequence derives from a female donor with ankylosing spondylitis or in good health (not recorded which). The chain links TRBV12-3 or TRBV12-4 to TRBJ1-2, with a tentative D call TRBD1 (6 bases). Sequenced: blood, either unsorted or a sorted T cell fraction (not recorded which). CDR3 DNA: TGTGCCAGCAGCGCGGGGGGGGCCTCTGGCTACACCTTC. It translates to CASSAGGASGYTF.